Each of the 20 T cell receptor beta chains below was sequenced from the same sample in a study of radiation and T cells in renal cell carcinoma. Indicated time point: blood 4 weeks post-SBRT, at nephrectomy. Treatment in this sample: 15 Gy SBRT to primary tumor, nephrectomy 4 weeks later. The repertoire was sequenced with immunoSEQ multiplex PCR; TCRdb's copy has only in-frame clones and lacks some. The sample holds tens of thousands of clones; about three quarters are singletons and the top ten take around 7%. The sample in question was blood, obtained from a patient whose treatment included radiotherapy and nephrectomy. These receptors originate from a man between 60 and 75 years old with renal cell carcinoma.

This chain joins TRBV30 and TRBJ1-1; 8 nucleotides line up with TRBD1. This CDR3 is built from 13 residues. V trimming: 5 bases; J trimming: 4 bases; junction bases outside the gene matches: 6. CDR1 is GTSNPN, CDR2 SVGIG, per germline (reference sequence). The CDR3 DNA follows: TGTGCCTGGCTAACAGGGGGTTTCACTGAAGCTTTCTTT. This gives the protein CAWLTGGFTEAFF.

The table lists this clone with a count of one. The chain joins TRBV30 to TRBJ1-2; D unresolved. The CDR3 sequence is 14 residues long. Trimming took 4 bases from V and 0 from J, leaving 12 bases between them. Germline CDR1 and CDR2: GTSNPN and SVGIG (reference sequence). Here the CDR3 reads CAWNPSVSNYGYTF. CDR3 in DNA: TGTGCCTGGAACCCCAGCGTTTCTAACTATGGCTACACCTTC. Filled out from reference TRBV30 and TRBJ1-2, the complete variable domain reads SQTIHQWPATLVQPVGSPLSLECTVEGTSNPNLYWYRQAAGRGLQLLFYSVGIGQISSEVPQNLSASRPQDRQFILSSKKLLLSDSGFYLCAWNPSVSNYGYTFGSGTRLTVV.

The chain carries TRBV4-1 and TRBJ1-4, with 7 bases matching TRBD1. Germline CDR1 MGHRA, CDR2 YSYEKL. The CDR3 covers 15 residues. Trimming at V came to 4 bases and at J to 8 bases, leaving 10 bases not matched to a gene. The CDR3 sequence is CASSPQGLPNEKLFF. CDR3 sequence (DNA): TGCGCCAGCAGCCCACAGGGGCTACCGAACGAAAAACTGTTTTTT.

The rearrangement uses TRBV6-1 and TRBJ2-5; 11 bases match TRBD1. Per the germline V gene, CDR1 is MNHNS and CDR2 is SASEGT. The CDR3 consists of 15 residues. Trimming removed 6 bases from V and 5 bases from J; junction bases left unmatched: 8. The CDR3 DNA follows: TGTGCCAGCAGCCAGGACAGGGGGCGCGTGGAGACCCAGTACTTC. It specifies CASSQDRGRVETQYF.

Many counts were recorded for this clone. The J gene is TRBJ1-1, the V gene TRBV27; D not resolved. The V end was cut by 0 bases, the J end by 4 bases, with 9 bases between. The CDR3 extends over 14 amino acids. In germline, CDR1 is MNHEY, CDR2 SMNVEV (reference sequence). This CDR3 is CASSLSRQTTEAFF. In nucleotides, the CDR3 is TGTGCCAGCAGTTTATCTCGGCAGACCACTGAAGCTTTCTTT.

The sample holds a few counts of this clone. This chain connects TRBV18 to TRBJ1-3; D is unclear. The CDR3 runs 12 residues. Germline V lookup: CDR1 KGHSH, CDR2 LQKENI. The ends were cut back, 3 bases at V and 4 bases at J, with 4 bases in the middle. CDR3 sequence (DNA): TGTGCCAGCTCACCGGAGGGAAACACCATATATTTT. Translated, it gives CASSPEGNTIYF.

In this sample, this clone turned up once. This chain joins TRBV6-1 and TRBJ1-2; a possible D gene is TRBD1 (6 bases). V lost 2 bases to trimming and J lost 6 bases, with 13 bases between them. The germline V gene encodes CDR1 MNHNS and CDR2 SASEGT. The CDR3 covers 14 residues. As DNA, the CDR3 is TGTGCCAGCAGTGAACTGGGGGGCACGCATGGCTACACCTTC. Its protein product is CASSELGGTHGYTF.

CDR3 amino acids: CASSLDSRGTVAQYF. The CDR3 coding sequence is TGCGCCAGCAGCTTGGATAGTCGGGGGACAGTCGCACAGTACTTC. This chain uses TRBV5-1 with TRBJ2-7, with D tentatively TRBD1 (7 bases). Trimming removed 0 bases at V and 10 bases at J, with 20 bases between. Germline CDR1 reads SGHRS; CDR2 reads YFSETQ. The CDR3 length is 15 residues. The full variable domain, completed using reference TRBV5-1 and TRBJ2-7, is KAGVTQTPRYLIKTRGQQVTLSCSPISGHRSVSWYQQTPGQGLQFLFEYFSETQRNKGNFPGRFSGRQFSNSRSEMNVSTLELGDSALYLCASSLDSRGTVAQYFGPGTRLTVT.

The rearrangement uses TRBV27 and TRBJ2-1, with no clear D. The germline V gene encodes CDR1 MNHEY and CDR2 SMNVEV (reference sequence). V was clipped by 3 bases and J by 5 bases, with 17 bases between them. The CDR3 sequence is 16 residues long. The CDR3 coding sequence is TGTGCCAGCAGTTTGTTCTGGAGACCTACAGACAATGAGCAGTTCTTC. It encodes CASSLFWRPTDNEQFF.

This CDR3 is CASSLSGGAQGYTF. Here the CDR3 DNA reads TGTGCCAGCAGCTTAAGTGGGGGAGCACAGGGCTACACCTTC. This chain connects TRBV11-2 to TRBJ1-2; TRBD1 is a possible D gene (5 bases). Trimming stripped 2 bases from V and 8 bases from J, with 15 bases between. Germline CDR1 reads SGHAT; CDR2 reads FQNNGV. CDR3 length: 14 amino acids.

The CDR3 here is CASSLSRGTEAFF. CDR3 coding DNA: TGTGCCAGCAGCTTATCGAGGGGAACTGAAGCTTTCTTT. This chain connects TRBV7-9 to TRBJ1-1; weak D call: TRBD1 (5 bases). The CDR3 consists of 13 residues. V lost 2 bases to trimming and J lost 5 bases, with 9 bases between them. CDR1 is SEHNR, CDR2 FQNEAQ, per germline (reference sequence). Looking up the rest from reference TRBV7-9 and TRBJ1-1 gives the full variable domain: DTGVSQNPRHKITKRGQNVTFRCDPISEHNRLYWYRQTLGQGPEFLTYFQNEAQLEKSRLLSDRFSAERPKGSFSTLEIQRTEQGDSAMYLCASSLSRGTEAFFGQGTRLTVV.

The V and J genes are TRBV29-1 and TRBJ1-1, with D possibly matching TRBD1 (5 bases). Germline V gives CDR1 SQVTM, CDR2 ANQGSEA. The V end lost 4 bases, the J end lost 2 bases, and 11 bases lay between the germline ends. This CDR3 is 13 amino acids long. The CDR3 DNA sequence: TGCAGCGTTGTTGCAGGGCTAAACACTGAAGCTTTCTTT. This encodes CSVVAGLNTEAFF.

This clone is deemed medium-sized. J is TRBJ2-7 and V is TRBV10-3; 9 positions match TRBD1. The trim removed 0 bases at V and 8 bases at J, leaving 2 bases unmatched. This CDR3 comprises 13 residues. Germline CDR1 and CDR2: ENHRY and SYGVKD. In DNA form, the CDR3 reads TGTGCCATCAGTGAGTCAACAGGGGGCAAGCAGTACTTC. Its protein product is CAISESTGGKQYF.

The chain carries TRBV28 and TRBJ1-5; D gene uncertain. Germline CDR1 is MDHEN and CDR2 is SYDVKM. Trimming shortened V by 4 bases and J by 3 bases, and 16 bases separated the two germline ends. This CDR3 contains 16 residues. The CDR3 sequence: CASSSSVWQPNQPQHF. As DNA, the CDR3 is TGTGCCAGCAGTTCCTCGGTATGGCAGCCCAATCAGCCCCAGCATTTT.

The J gene is TRBJ1-2, the V gene TRBV11-2; D is undetermined. Germline V gives CDR1 SGHAT, CDR2 FQNNGV. The CDR3 sequence is 13 residues long. Trimming shortened V by 0 bases and J by 7 bases, and 9 bases separated the two germline ends. CDR3 sequence: CASSLDPRRGYTF. The CDR3 DNA reads as TGTGCCAGCAGCTTAGATCCTCGGCGTGGCTACACCTTC.

The chain employs TRBV5-1 and TRBJ1-1; D not certain. Between the trimmed V and J ends, which lost 5 bases and 1 base, there was a span of 3 bases. The CDR3 sequence is 11 residues long. Germline CDR1 reads SGHRS; CDR2 reads YFSETQ. CDR3 sequence reads: CASRQNTEAFF. The DNA for the CDR3 is TGCGCCAGCAGACAGAACACTGAAGCTTTCTTT.

V and J are TRBV7-9 and TRBJ1-4; 7 bases are a match to TRBD1. Per the germline V gene, CDR1 is SEHNR and CDR2 is FQNEAQ (reference sequence). V lost 1 base, J lost 5 bases, and 10 bases stayed unmatched. The CDR3 runs 17 residues. The CDR3 DNA is TGTGCCAGCAGCTTAGGGACAGGAACCCTAAGCAATGAAAAACTGTTTTTT. Its translation is CASSLGTGTLSNEKLFF.

The genes are TRBV25-1 and TRBJ2-7; possible D gene TRBD1, 5 bases. Germline V gene lookup returns CDR1 MGHDK and CDR2 SYGVNS. The CDR3 runs 11 residues. Trimming took off 5 bases at V and 4 bases at J, with 6 bases between the two ends. The CDR3 DNA reads as TGTGCCAGCAGTCAGGGTTACGAGCAGTACTTC. This sequence encodes CASSQGYEQYF.

The count of this clone is one. This rearrangement joins TRBV7-8 to TRBJ2-2; 12 bases agree with TRBD2. Germline V gene data show CDR1 as SGHVS and CDR2 as FQNEAQ. The CDR3 has 16 residues. The trim removed 5 bases at V and 5 bases at J, leaving 6 bases unmatched. The CDR3 coding sequence is TGTGCCAGCAGCCAAACTAGCGGGAGGAGTACCGGGGAGCTGTTTTTT. As protein: CASSQTSGRSTGELFF.

The CDR3 region has the DNA TGCAGCGTTTGGGACAGCTTCTTCCGTTCTGAAGCTTTCTTT. It specifies CSVWDSFFRSEAFF. The chain uses TRBV29-1 and TRBJ1-1, with 7 bases that match TRBD1. Unmatched junction bases numbered 12, after V lost 5 bases and J lost 6 bases. This CDR3 is built from 14 residues. The germline CDR1 and CDR2 sequences are SQVTM and ANQGSEA. The full variable domain, rest sourced from reference TRBV29-1 and TRBJ1-1, is SAVISQKPSRDICQRGTSLTIQCQVDSQVTMMFWYRQQPGQSLTLIATANQGSEATYESGFVIDKFPISRPNLTFSTLTVSNMSPEDSSIYLCSVWDSFFRSEAFFGQGTRLTVV.